The 23 T cell receptor beta chains listed next were all sequenced from one sample in a study of T cells expressing NK-cell markers. TCRdb re-called the 5' RACE reads and shows each CDR3 protein once, DNA omitted. The sample data list 400,000 to 450,000 distinct CDR3 sequences. Source material: blood T cells: a sorted CD56 or NKG2C T cell subset, CD4+ or CD8+ T cells, or bulk PBMC T cells (not recorded which). The receptors shown here come from a woman between 18 and 75 years old in good health.

The chain carries TRBV19 and TRBJ2-1; TCRdb gives TRBD2 as the D gene, but with no DNA this cannot be confirmed. This CDR3 comprises 19 residues. Germline CDR1 and CDR2: LNHDA and SQIVND (reference sequence). CDR3 amino acids: CASSIRGGPGLAGEAEQFF.

The CDR3 region is CASSQADRGGYTF. This chain joins TRBV4-3 and TRBJ1-2; no DNA is available, so the TRBD1 call from TCRdb remains unchecked. CDR3 size: 13 residues. Germline V CDR1 and CDR2: LGHNA, YSLEER.

The J gene is TRBJ2-2, the V gene TRBV12-3 or TRBV12-4. There are 13 residues in the CDR3. The CDR3 is CASSFSDTGELFF.

This chain's CDR3 is CASSQGQGRGETQYF. The chain couples TRBV11-2 to TRBJ2-5; there is no DNA to check the TCRdb D call of TRBD1. Germline V CDR1 and CDR2: SGHAT, FQNNGV. The CDR3 extends over 15 amino acids.

V and J are TRBV6-4 and TRBJ2-1; the D gene TCRdb calls, TRBD1, cannot be checked with no DNA. Per germline, CDR1 MRHNA and CDR2 SNTAGT. The CDR3 is made up of 16 amino acids. The CDR3 is CASSLHGEFTANEQFF.

The chain links TRBV7-6 to TRBJ2-5; TCRdb designates TRBD2, a call that cannot be tested without DNA. CDR1 is SGHVS, CDR2 FNYEAQ, per germline. This CDR3 is 16 amino acids long. The CDR3 loop is CASSLVTSGRGETQYF.

The genes are TRBV5-5 and TRBJ2-3; the TCRdb D gene call, TRBD1, has no DNA to confirm it. Germline CDR1 and CDR2: SGHKS and YYEKEE (reference sequence). This CDR3 contains 15 residues. The chain's CDR3 is CASSLPGTSTDTQYF. Filled out from reference TRBV5-5 and TRBJ2-3, the complete variable domain reads DAGVTQSPTHLIKTRGQQVTLRCSPISGHKSVSWYQQVLGQGPQFIFQYYEKEERGRGNFPDRFSARQFPNYSSELNVNALLLGDSALYLCASSLPGTSTDTQYFGPGTRLTVL.

The rearrangement uses TRBV7-2 and TRBJ1-1; TCRdb names TRBD1, which stays unverified in the absence of DNA. The CDR3 totals 14 residues. Germline CDR1 SGHTA, CDR2 FQGNSA. The CDR3 sequence: CASSLKEVTGSAFF.

The J gene is TRBJ1-1, the V gene TRBV29-1. CDR1 and CDR2 from the germline V gene are SQVTM and ANQGSEA. The CDR3 length is 11 residues. The CDR3 spells CSAGLVAEAFF.

V is TRBV9 and J is TRBJ1-1; lacking DNA, the TRBD1 call made by TCRdb goes unchecked. Germline CDR1 is SGDLS and CDR2 is YYNGEE. The CDR3 runs to 12 residues. The CDR3 spells CASSALGGPAFF.

The V gene is TRBV15, the J gene TRBJ2-5; as DNA is missing, the TRBD1 call by TCRdb cannot be tested. Germline loops: CDR1 LNHNV, CDR2 YYDKDF (reference sequence). The CDR3 has 12 residues. The CDR3 protein is CATSRALKTQYF.

This sequence joins TRBV7-2 and TRBJ2-7. The CDR3 is 14 amino acids. Germline CDR1 SGHTA, CDR2 FQGNSA. The chain's CDR3 is CASSLSAYSYEQYF.

This chain links TRBV6-2 or TRBV6-3 with TRBJ2-2. The CDR3 spans 15 residues. Germline CDR1 reads MNHEY; CDR2 reads SVGEGT. The CDR3 protein is CASTHGFLHAGELFF.

The V gene is TRBV5-1, the J gene TRBJ2-3; TCRdb calls TRBD2, which cannot be checked without DNA. CDR1 is SGHRS, CDR2 YFSETQ, per germline. The CDR3 is 16 residues long. The CDR3 is CASGLAKSGRSDTQYF.

The gene calls are TRBV6-1 and TRBJ2-2; the D call of TRBD1 rests on TCRdb alone, since no DNA is present to check it. Germline lookup yields CDR1 MNHNS and CDR2 SASEGT. There are 13 residues in the CDR3. The CDR3 reads CASSEPGAGELFF.

V usage is TRBV7-9 and J usage is TRBJ2-1. The germline gives CDR1 SEHNR, CDR2 FQNEAQ (reference sequence). The CDR3 length is 14 residues. The CDR3 is CASSLAPTDHEQFF.

The rearrangement links TRBV11-2 to TRBJ2-2; no DNA is available, so the TRBD2 call from TCRdb remains unchecked. The CDR3 runs to 16 residues. Germline V gene sequence: CDR1 SGHAT, CDR2 FQNNGV. The CDR3 region is CASSFTGTSDTGELFF.

V is TRBV27 and J is TRBJ2-4; the D gene TCRdb calls, TRBD1, cannot be checked with no DNA. Germline V gene sequence: CDR1 MNHEY, CDR2 SMNVEV (reference sequence). This CDR3 has 15 amino acids. The CDR3 region is CASSLSPGTKNIQYF.

The chain has TRBV27 and TRBJ2-7; checking the TCRdb D call of TRBD2 is not possible without DNA. Germline V gene sequence: CDR1 MNHEY, CDR2 SMNVEV (reference sequence). This CDR3 is 13 amino acids long. CDR3 protein: CASSWNSGYEQYF.

J is TRBJ2-1 and V is TRBV6-2 or TRBV6-3; TCRdb's assignment of TRBD2 cannot be checked, as there is no DNA. The germline V gene encodes CDR1 MNHEY and CDR2 SVGEGT. The CDR3 extends over 13 amino acids. The CDR3: CASSSASTTEQFF.

The genes are TRBV7-9 and TRBJ2-7; no DNA is available, so the TRBD1 call from TCRdb remains unchecked. The length of the CDR3 is 15 residues. The V gene's germline CDR1 is SEHNR and CDR2 FQNEAQ (reference sequence). This chain's CDR3 is CASSHPGQGAAEQYF.

The chain couples TRBV20-1 to TRBJ2-4; there is no DNA to check the TCRdb D call of TRBD1. CDR1 is DFQATT and CDR2 is SNEGSKA in the germline V gene (reference sequence). This CDR3 spans 15 amino acids. CDR3 amino acids: CSATTGYLAKNIQYF.

The V and J genes are TRBV4-1 and TRBJ2-2; without DNA, the TCRdb call of TRBD2 cannot be checked. Germline V CDR1 and CDR2: MGHRA, YSYEKL. The CDR3 has 13 amino acids. The CDR3 protein is CASSHTSTGELFF.